Listed below are T cell receptor beta chains from one sample, sequenced in a study of Graves' ophthalmopathy and Graves' hyperthyroidism. Using its own MiXCR run on the multiplex PCR reads, TCRdb lists one record per CDR3 protein. The sample lists about 740,000 distinct CDR3 sequences, 40% occurring once. Sequencing used peripheral blood. All receptors derive from an adult man with Graves' ophthalmopathy. Each CDR3 is given with its conserved first and last residue. A D gene is named only where the DNA matches it firmly. A clone size is listed for some rows: how often the clone was seen (once, few, many), or a class if it is expanded.

D gene	CDR3 length	V gene	J gene	clone size	CDR3 DNA	CDR3 protein
-	13	TRBV11-1	TRBJ1-2	-	TGTGCCTGGAGTGCAGGGGCGACCTATGGCTACACCTTC	CAWSAGATYGYTF
-	13	TRBV20-1	TRBJ1-5	few	TGCAGTGCTAGTTTCGGGAGCGGCCAGCCCCAGCATTTT	CSASFGSGQPQHF
TRBD1	17	TRBV15	TRBJ1-5	few	TGTGCCACCAGCAGAGATTGGGGGACAGGGAGGAATCAGCCCCAGCATTTT	CATSRDWGTGRNQPQHF
TRBD1	13	TRBV6-5	TRBJ1-1	few	TGTGCCAGCAGGCAAACCGGGACAGGGGTGGCTTTCTTT	CASRQTGTGVAFF
-	13	TRBV7-2	TRBJ1-2	-	TGTGCCAGCAGCGGCCGGGACGGCTATGGCTACACCTTC	CASSGRDGYGYTF
-	18	TRBV4-1	TRBJ1-4	-	TGCGCCAGCAGCCCCCAGGGTGGGGGGGCAGCAACTAATGAAAAACTGTTTTTT	CASSPQGGGAATNEKLFF
-	11	TRBV3-1	TRBJ1-2	-	TGTGCCAGCAGCCGAGCGCAGCAATACACCTTC	CASSRAQQYTF
TRBD2	17	TRBV2	TRBJ2-7	-	TGTGCCAGCAGTCTAGCGGGGGGCCAATACCCGTTATACGAGCAGTACTTC	CASSLAGGQYPLYEQYF
-	13	TRBV10-2	TRBJ2-3	few	TGCGCCAGCAGGGTCAGGGGCGCAGATACGCAGTATTTT	CASRVRGADTQYF
-	13	TRBV7-8	TRBJ1-1	-	TGTGCCAGCAGCTTAGCTCCGACAGCTGAAGCTTTCTTT	CASSLAPTAEAFF
-	15	TRBV9	TRBJ1-2	many	TGTGCCAGCAGCGTAGAGTCAGCCCCAGACTATGGCTACACCTTC	CASSVESAPDYGYTF
-	14	TRBV7-9	TRBJ1-1	-	TGTGCCAGCAGCCACCCCACAGGGTTCACTGAAGCTTTCTTT	CASSHPTGFTEAFF
-	15	TRBV7-9	TRBJ2-2	-	TGTGCCAGCAGCTTTCGCGTTGGTGACACCGGGGAGCTGTTTTTT	CASSFRVGDTGELFF
TRBD1	15	TRBV24-1	TRBJ2-7	-	TGTGCCACCAGTGATTCAGGGACAGGTAGCGACGAGCAGTACTTC	CATSDSGTGSDEQYF
-	17	TRBV25-1	TRBJ1-3	-	TGTGCCAGCAGTGTGGCTCCTGGGGCCTTTTCTGGAAACACCATATATTTT	CASSVAPGAFSGNTIYF
TRBD1	15	TRBV7-2	TRBJ1-2	-	TGTGCCAGCAGCTTCCCTAGTGACAGGGGTTATGGCTACACCTTC	CASSFPSDRGYGYTF
TRBD1	14	TRBV6-6	TRBJ1-2	few	TGTGCCAGCAGTTACGCAGGGGGACGCTATGGCTACACCTTC	CASSYAGGRYGYTF
TRBD2	13	TRBV3-1	TRBJ2-5	-	TGTGCCAGCAGCCAGCGGGAGAAGGAGACCCAGTACTTC	CASSQREKETQYF
-	14	TRBV5-1	TRBJ1-6	once	TGCGCCAGCAGTTTAGGGAGTCTTAATCCACCCCTCCACTTT	CASSLGSLNPPLHF
TRBD1	14	TRBV29-1	TRBJ1-2	many	TGCAGCGTTTTTGGACAGGTTACTTGGGAAGGCTACACCTTC	CSVFGQVTWEGYTF
TRBD1	15	TRBV25-1	TRBJ2-7	-	TGTGCCAGCAGTCCCCTCGCAGGGGGCGGGTACGAGCAGTACTTC	CASSPLAGGGYEQYF
-	12	TRBV10-3	TRBJ2-7	many	TGTGCCGCCTCGACTGTTTCCTACGAGCAGTACTTC	CAASTVSYEQYF
-	13	TRBV25-1	TRBJ2-7	once	TGTGCCAGCAGCCCCGGACTGGGGGCATGGCAGTACTTC	CASSPGLGAWQYF
TRBD2	20	TRBV25-1	TRBJ2-2	-	TGTGCCAGCAGCCCCCTATGGACTAGCGGGGTAATAGATCGTCCCGGGGAGCTGTTTTTT	CASSPLWTSGVIDRPGELFF
-	15	TRBV7-9	TRBJ2-7	-	TGCGCCAGCAGCCAAGACAGTGAGGACTCCTACGAGCAGTACTTC	CASSQDSEDSYEQYF
TRBD1	15	TRBV10-3	TRBJ2-7	-	TGTGCCAGCAGTAAGACCGGGACAGGGTCCTACGGGCAGTACTTC	CASSKTGTGSYGQYF
-	14	TRBV2	TRBJ1-1	-	TGTGCCAGCAAGGAGGGCAGGATGAACACTGAAGCTTTCTTT	CASKEGRMNTEAFF
TRBD1	14	TRBV20-1	TRBJ2-7	-	TGCAGTGCCAAAACGGCAGGGGGCACCTACGAGCAGTACTTC	CSAKTAGGTYEQYF
-	12	TRBV10-3	TRBJ2-7	-	TGTGCCATTAGGACCGGTGCGGGCGAGCAGTACTTC	CAIRTGAGEQYF
TRBD1	12	TRBV29-1	TRBJ1-1	-	TGCAGCGTCCTTGGGACAGGAACTGAAGCTCTCTTT	CSVLGTGTEALF
-	14	TRBV2	TRBJ2-2	-	TGTGCTTCAGGCCGAGGGCAGGGCACCGGGGAGCTGTTTTTT	CASGRGQGTGELFF
-	15	TRBV7-6	TRBJ1-1	many	TGTGCCAGCAGCCTAGCGAAAGGGGTGGGCACTGAAGCTTTCTTT	CASSLAKGVGTEAFF
-	12	TRBV19	TRBJ2-5	-	TGTGCCAGTAGCGAGCAGGGGGAGACCCAGTACTTC	CASSEQGETQYF
-	14	TRBV2	TRBJ1-2	-	TGTGCCAGCAGTGACTGGGCTGGGGTCGATGGCTACACCTTC	CASSDWAGVDGYTF
-	15	TRBV20-1	TRBJ1-5	-	TGCAGTGCTAGAGGCGGCCTGGGGGGCAATCAGCCCCAGCATTTT	CSARGGLGGNQPQHF
TRBD1	15	TRBV25-1	TRBJ2-7	few	TGTGCCAGCAGTTTACCCTCCGGGACAGGGAACGAGCAGTACTTC	CASSLPSGTGNEQYF
-	14	TRBV6-4	TRBJ1-6	few	TGTGCCAGCAGTGACTCTTCCTATATTTCACCCCTCCACTTT	CASSDSSYISPLHF
-	14	TRBV11-2	TRBJ1-2	-	TGTGCCAGCAGCTCCGGGGGGGGTATATATGGCTACACCTTC	CASSSGGGIYGYTF
-	13	TRBV29-1	TRBJ1-1	many	TGCAGCGTATTGGGACGGGGAAACACTGAAGCTTTCTTT	CSVLGRGNTEAFF
TRBD1	15	TRBV24-1	TRBJ1-1	many	TGTGCCACCAGTGACCCAGGACAGGGGGACACTGAAGCTTTCTTT	CATSDPGQGDTEAFF
TRBD1	11	TRBV25-1	TRBJ2-2	-	TGTGCCAACAGGGGCACCGGGGAGCTGTTTTTT	CANRGTGELFF
-	15	TRBV19	TRBJ2-7	-	TGTGCCAGTAGTATATATAGCCCTTCCGGGAGCGAGCAGTACTTC	CASSIYSPSGSEQYF
-	14	TRBV25-1	TRBJ1-1	many	TGTGCCAGCAGTGACGTAATTGCAGACACTGAAGCTTTCTTT	CASSDVIADTEAFF
TRBD1	13	TRBV29-1	TRBJ1-2	many	TGCAGCGTGCAGGGACAGAGCGGCTATGGCTACACCTTC	CSVQGQSGYGYTF
-	13	TRBV7-6	TRBJ2-5	few	TGTGCCAGCAGCTGGTGGGGGGAGGAGACCCAGTACTTC	CASSWWGEETQYF
-	16	TRBV25-1	TRBJ2-6	-	TGTGCCAGCTCTCCTGCCGGGACAACTGGGGCCAACGTCCTGACTTTC	CASSPAGTTGANVLTF